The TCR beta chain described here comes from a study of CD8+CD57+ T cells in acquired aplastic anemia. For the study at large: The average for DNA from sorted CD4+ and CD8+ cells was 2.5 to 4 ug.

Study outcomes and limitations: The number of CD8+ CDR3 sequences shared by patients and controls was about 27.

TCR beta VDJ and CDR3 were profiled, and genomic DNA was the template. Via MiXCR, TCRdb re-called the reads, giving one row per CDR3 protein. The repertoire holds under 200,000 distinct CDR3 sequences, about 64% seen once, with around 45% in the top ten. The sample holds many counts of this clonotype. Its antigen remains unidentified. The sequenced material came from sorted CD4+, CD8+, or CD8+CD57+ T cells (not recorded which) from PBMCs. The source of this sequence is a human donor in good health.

Here the CDR3 DNA reads TGTGCCAGCAGCTTGGAGGCGGGAACGGCTGAAGCTTTCTTT. Its translation is CASSLEAGTAEAFF. V gene TRBV5-5 combines with J gene TRBJ1-1; D is unclear. The germline gives CDR1 SGHKS, CDR2 YYEKEE (reference sequence). Trimming stripped 0 bases from V and 6 bases from J, with 12 bases between. There are 14 residues in the CDR3. Full variable domain (rest looked up from reference TRBV5-5 and TRBJ1-1): DAGVTQSPTHLIKTRGQQVTLRCSPISGHKSVSWYQQVLGQGPQFIFQYYEKEERGRGNFPDRFSARQFPNYSSELNVNALLLGDSALYLCASSLEAGTAEAFFGQGTRLTVV.